The next 14 T cell receptor beta chains were all read from a single sample in a study of early T cells in non-severe SARS-CoV-2 infection. TCRdb analysed the 5' RACE reads with MiXCR anew, one entry per CDR3 protein. The sample contains some 66,000 distinct CDR3 sequences, approximately 13% of which appear only once. What was sequenced was whole blood. Receptors were obtained from an adult who was a healthcare worker with PCR-confirmed SARS-CoV-2 infection or an uninfected control (not recorded which).

This clonotype came up a few times. The CDR3 region is CASSLGHNTGELFF. The CDR3, as DNA: TGTGCCAGCAGCTTAGGACACAACACCGGGGAGCTGTTTTTT. The chain uses TRBV7-2 and TRBJ2-2; D unclear. Germline loops: CDR1 SGHTA, CDR2 FQGNSA. This CDR3 has 14 amino acids. The germline V and J ends were trimmed by 1 base and 2 bases, with 5 bases remaining between them.

This chain connects TRBV11-2 to TRBJ2-2; tentative D call: TRBD2 (5 bases). Looked up from germline, CDR1 is SGHAT and CDR2 is FQNNGV. The CDR3 is made up of 16 amino acids. The V end was cut by 7 bases, the J end by 5 bases, with 20 bases between. CDR3 in DNA: TGTGCCAGCACCCCCGGGTGGGCCCCGGGGACCGGGGAGCTGTTTTTT. It yields the protein CASTPGWAPGTGELFF. The full variable domain, its missing parts supplied by reference TRBV11-2 and TRBJ2-2, is EAGVAQSPRYKIIEKRQSVAFWCNPISGHATLYWYQQILGQGPKLLIQFQNNGVVDDSQLPKDRFSAERLKGVDSTLKIQPAKLEDSAVYLCASTPGWAPGTGELFFGEGSRLTVL.

This clonotype was counted ten times or more. This chain uses TRBV5-4 with TRBJ2-7; D is possibly TRBD1 (6 bases). V dropped 2 bases and J dropped 3 bases, with 9 bases sitting between them. CDR1 is SGHNT, CDR2 YYREEE, per germline (reference sequence). The CDR3 loop spans 13 amino acids. The CDR3 sequence is CASSFGQLYEQYF. The CDR3 bases are TGTGCCAGCAGCTTCGGACAGCTCTACGAGCAGTACTTC.

This clonotype was found a few times. The chain uses TRBV4-2 and TRBJ2-1; D is unresolved. The CDR3 consists of 11 residues. With 6 bases removed from V and 7 bases from J, the gap between germline ends came to 7 bases. Per the germline V gene, CDR1 is LGHNA and CDR2 is YNFKEQ. The CDR3 reads CASRGVNEQFF. In DNA, the CDR3 is TGTGCCAGCAGGGGCGTAAATGAGCAGTTCTTC.

A few counts support this clonotype. This chain connects TRBV6-6 to TRBJ1-1; the match to TRBD1 covers 12 bases. Germline V gives CDR1 MNHNY, CDR2 SVGAGI (reference sequence). V lost 2 bases and J lost 4; bases outside the gene matches: 5. The CDR3 consists of 16 residues. CDR3 DNA: TGTGCCAGCAGTTACCGGGACAGGGGGCGGATCACTGAAGCTTTCTTT. It codes for CASSYRDRGRITEAFF.

The chain combines TRBV5-4 with TRBJ1-1; 7 bases fit TRBD1. Germline V gives CDR1 SGHNT, CDR2 YYREEE (reference sequence). Trimming cost V 1 base and J 1 base; bases outside gene matches: 13. This CDR3 spans 18 amino acids. For the CDR3, the DNA is TGTGCCAGCAGCTTGTTGAGGGGGCGAGGGGCTACGAACACTGAAGCTTTCTTT. Protein: CASSLLRGRGATNTEAFF.

At least ten counts were recorded for this clonotype. The chain couples TRBV4-2 to TRBJ1-1; D remains unclear. The CDR3 runs 20 residues. Germline lookup yields CDR1 LGHNA and CDR2 YNFKEQ. V dropped 1 base and J dropped 0 bases, with 24 bases sitting between them. The CDR3 DNA is TGTGCCAGCAGCCAAGTACGCTCGGCAGGAGATAACCAACTGAACACTGAAGCTTTCTTT. Protein sequence: CASSQVRSAGDNQLNTEAFF.

J is TRBJ2-3 and V is TRBV2, with TRBD2 matching 8 bases. The V segment lost 3 bases and the J segment 11 bases; nucleotides outside the gene matches: 7. The CDR3 has 13 residues. Germline values: CDR1 SNHLY, CDR2 FYNNEI. The CDR3 DNA sequence: TGTGCCAGCAGTGACGGACTAGCCAGAGAGCAGTATTTT. It encodes CASSDGLAREQYF.

There are many counts of this clonotype. The chain couples TRBV24-1 to TRBJ2-7, with 8 bases matching TRBD1. The V segment lost 2 bases and the J segment 3 bases; nucleotides outside the gene matches: 11. The CDR3 is 17 amino acids. The germline V gene encodes CDR1 KGHDR and CDR2 SFDVKD. The chain's CDR3 is CATSDSQRQGTFYEQYF. The CDR3 bases are TGTGCCACCAGTGATTCACAAAGACAGGGGACGTTCTACGAGCAGTACTTC.

The V gene is TRBV9, the J gene TRBJ2-7; TRBD1 agrees at 7 bases. CDR3 length: 14 residues. V gave up 1 base and J gave up 2 bases; unmatched junction bases: 3. The germline V gene encodes CDR1 SGDLS and CDR2 YYNGEE. CDR3 coding DNA: TGTGCCAGCAGCGTAACAGGGGTTCCCTACGAGCAGTACTTC. Amino acids: CASSVTGVPYEQYF.

V and J are TRBV4-2 and TRBJ1-2; D perhaps matches TRBD1 (6 bases). The V and J ends lost 3 bases and 8 bases respectively, with 22 bases between them. This CDR3 region has 16 residues. From germline, CDR1 is LGHNA and CDR2 YNFKEQ. The CDR3 here is CASSQMNRAGSNGYTF. The DNA of the CDR3 is TGTGCCAGCAGCCAGATGAACAGGGCAGGGAGTAACGGCTACACCTTC.

This sequence joins TRBV12-3 or TRBV12-4 and TRBJ2-1; D call uncertain. The ends were cut back, 7 bases at V and 10 bases at J, with 14 bases in the middle. This CDR3 contains 12 residues. DNA of the CDR3: TGTGCCAGCACCCTAACCCCGAAAGAGCAGTTCTTC. Its protein product is CASTLTPKEQFF.

This clonotype was counted a few times. The rearrangement joins TRBV6-1 to TRBJ2-7; D ambiguous. The germline V gene has CDR1 MNHNS and CDR2 SASEGT. This CDR3 is 11 amino acids long. V was trimmed by 6 bases and J by 3 bases, leaving 6 bases between them. The CDR3 spells CASRTVYEQYF. CDR3 DNA: TGTGCCAGCAGGACGGTCTACGAGCAGTACTTC.

This clonotype was detected only a few times. This chain uses TRBV9 with TRBJ1-1; D may be TRBD1 (5 bases). Looked up from germline, CDR1 is SGDLS and CDR2 is YYNGEE. V was pared by 8 bases and J by 7 bases, with 15 bases between. The CDR3 has 12 residues. The CDR3, as DNA: TGTGCCAGAACGGGACTGGGCCTTGAAGCTTTCTTT. This encodes CARTGLGLEAFF.